These T cell receptor beta chains were read from a single sample in a study of shared clonotypes between healthy human individuals. Clones were read by immunoSEQ multiplex PCR, and TCRdb kept only the in-frame ones, dropping some. The data hold more than 2 million clones, with approximately 96% observed a single time. The material sequenced was naive CD4+ T cells sorted from blood. These TCRs come from a man younger than 35 in good health. Each CDR3 is given with its conserved first and last residue. Each record gives: CDR3 protein, CDR3 DNA, V gene, clone size, J gene, D gene. D genes are given only for firm matches. Rows may omit the clone size; those that give it use once, few, many or a size class.

CDR3 protein: CASSPGLSYGYTF; CDR3 DNA: TGTGCCAGCTCACCAGGTCTTAGCTATGGCTACACCTTC; V gene: TRBV18; clone size: NA; J gene: TRBJ1-2; D gene: NA
CDR3 protein: CASSYGGVATGELFF; CDR3 DNA: TGTGCCAGCAGTTACGGTGGGGTGGCGACCGGGGAGCTGTTTTTT; V gene: TRBV6-6; clone size: NA; J gene: TRBJ2-2; D gene: NA
CDR3 protein: CAISESTVYGYTF; CDR3 DNA: TGTGCCATCAGTGAGTCGACAGTCTATGGCTACACCTTC; V gene: TRBV10-3; clone size: NA; J gene: TRBJ1-2; D gene: NA
CDR3 protein: CATRKQETQYF; CDR3 DNA: TGCGCGACTAGAAAACAAGAGACCCAGTACTTC; V gene: TRBV20-1; clone size: NA; J gene: TRBJ2-5; D gene: NA
CDR3 protein: CASSLEYATQTYEQYF; CDR3 DNA: TGTGCCAGCAGCTTAGAGTATGCGACACAAACCTACGAGCAGTACTTC; V gene: TRBV7-9; clone size: few; J gene: TRBJ2-7; D gene: NA
CDR3 protein: CASSERGGFQETQYF; CDR3 DNA: TGTGCCAGCAGTGAAAGGGGCGGATTCCAAGAGACCCAGTACTTC; V gene: TRBV2; clone size: once; J gene: TRBJ2-5; D gene: NA
CDR3 protein: CASSELYISYEQYF; CDR3 DNA: TGTGCCAGCAGTGAATTGTACATTTCCTACGAGCAGTACTTC; V gene: TRBV6-1; clone size: NA; J gene: TRBJ2-7; D gene: NA
CDR3 protein: CAWSTPQTGGGETQYF; CDR3 DNA: TGTGCCTGGAGTACCCCGCAGACAGGGGGCGGAGAGACCCAGTACTTC; V gene: TRBV30; clone size: NA; J gene: TRBJ2-5; D gene: TRBD1
CDR3 protein: CASWTSGIIVAYEQYF; CDR3 DNA: TGTGCCAGTTGGACTAGCGGGATCATAGTCGCCTACGAGCAGTACTTC; V gene: TRBV19; clone size: NA; J gene: TRBJ2-7; D gene: TRBD2
CDR3 protein: CASRSTPLREQFF; CDR3 DNA: TGTGCCAGTCGATCAACCCCGCTCAGGGAGCAGTTCTTC; V gene: TRBV7-3; clone size: NA; J gene: TRBJ2-1; D gene: NA
CDR3 protein: CASSYSKGPTNSPLHF; CDR3 DNA: TGTGCCAGCAGTTATTCGAAGGGACCGACAAATTCACCCCTCCACTTT; V gene: TRBV6-6; clone size: NA; J gene: TRBJ1-6; D gene: NA
CDR3 protein: CASRGENTEAFF; CDR3 DNA: TGTGCCAGCAGAGGAGAGAACACTGAAGCTTTCTTT; V gene: TRBV28; clone size: NA; J gene: TRBJ1-1; D gene: NA
CDR3 protein: CATSKFGTTYEQYF; CDR3 DNA: TGTGCCACCAGCAAGTTCGGGACAACCTACGAGCAGTACTTC; V gene: TRBV15; clone size: NA; J gene: TRBJ2-7; D gene: NA
CDR3 protein: CASSRAPTNEKLFF; CDR3 DNA: TGTGCCAGCAGCCGGGCCCCAACTAATGAAAAACTGTTTTTT; V gene: TRBV9; clone size: NA; J gene: TRBJ1-4; D gene: NA
CDR3 protein: CAWSSGTDGYTF; CDR3 DNA: TGTGCCTGGAGTTCCGGGACAGATGGCTACACCTTC; V gene: TRBV30; clone size: NA; J gene: TRBJ1-2; D gene: TRBD1
CDR3 protein: CASSPGTGTYTGELFF; CDR3 DNA: TGTGCCAGCAGCCCCGGGACAGGGACATACACCGGGGAGCTGTTTTTT; V gene: TRBV5-4; clone size: once; J gene: TRBJ2-2; D gene: TRBD1
CDR3 protein: CASSPIGGGGQETQYF; CDR3 DNA: TGTGCCAGCAGCCCGATTGGCGGCGGGGGGCAAGAGACCCAGTACTTC; V gene: TRBV7-3; clone size: NA; J gene: TRBJ2-5; D gene: TRBD2
CDR3 protein: CASRRLGKELDTQYF; CDR3 DNA: TGTGCCAGCAGAAGGTTAGGGAAGGAGCTAGATACGCAGTATTTT; V gene: TRBV6-1; clone size: NA; J gene: TRBJ2-3; D gene: NA
CDR3 protein: CSVGRVTEAFF; CDR3 DNA: TGCAGCGTTGGCAGGGTCACTGAAGCTTTCTTT; V gene: TRBV29-1; clone size: NA; J gene: TRBJ1-1; D gene: NA
CDR3 protein: CASSLDQGRFRSPLHF; CDR3 DNA: TGTGCCAGCAGCTTGGATCAGGGCAGGTTTCGATCACCCCTCCACTTT; V gene: TRBV5-6; clone size: NA; J gene: TRBJ1-6; D gene: NA
CDR3 protein: CAWRETGPIYEQYF; CDR3 DNA: TGTGCCTGGAGGGAGACAGGGCCGATCTACGAGCAGTACTTC; V gene: TRBV30; clone size: NA; J gene: TRBJ2-7; D gene: TRBD1
CDR3 protein: CASSRDAPTNEKLFF; CDR3 DNA: TGTGCCAGTAGTCGGGACGCCCCTACCAATGAAAAACTGTTTTTT; V gene: TRBV19; clone size: NA; J gene: TRBJ1-4; D gene: NA
CDR3 protein: CASSLGYTGELFF; CDR3 DNA: TGTGCCAGCAGCCTTGGGTACACCGGGGAGCTGTTTTTT; V gene: TRBV5-6; clone size: NA; J gene: TRBJ2-2; D gene: NA
CDR3 protein: CAWSRTGGTGELFF; CDR3 DNA: TGTGCCTGGAGTCGGACAGGGGGCACCGGGGAGCTGTTTTTT; V gene: TRBV30; clone size: NA; J gene: TRBJ2-2; D gene: TRBD1
CDR3 protein: CASSAQGGDTGELFF; CDR3 DNA: TGTGCCAGCAGCGCCCAGGGGGGGGACACCGGGGAGCTGTTTTTT; V gene: TRBV2; clone size: NA; J gene: TRBJ2-2; D gene: NA
CDR3 protein: CASSAAGGTEAFF; CDR3 DNA: TGTGCCAGCAGTGCTGCAGGGGGCACTGAAGCTTTCTTT; V gene: TRBV27; clone size: NA; J gene: TRBJ1-1; D gene: TRBD1
CDR3 protein: CASREQGSMNTEAFF; CDR3 DNA: TGTGCCAGCAGGGAGCAGGGGAGTATGAACACTGAAGCTTTCTTT; V gene: TRBV6-4; clone size: NA; J gene: TRBJ1-1; D gene: NA
CDR3 protein: CASSFGGKATDTQYF; CDR3 DNA: TGTGCCAGCAGCTTTGGCGGGAAGGCTACAGATACGCAGTATTTT; V gene: TRBV7-2; clone size: NA; J gene: TRBJ2-3; D gene: NA
CDR3 protein: CASRPTSDTQYF; CDR3 DNA: TGTGCCAGCAGGCCAACTAGCGATACGCAGTATTTT; V gene: TRBV11-2; clone size: NA; J gene: TRBJ2-3; D gene: NA
CDR3 protein: CASSPGTDYQPQHF; CDR3 DNA: TGTGCCAGCTCACCCGGGACAGACTATCAGCCCCAGCATTTT; V gene: TRBV18; clone size: NA; J gene: TRBJ1-5; D gene: TRBD1
CDR3 protein: CASSQEITSATYEQYF; CDR3 DNA: TGCGCCAGCAGCCAAGAAATAACTAGCGCAACCTACGAGCAGTACTTC; V gene: TRBV4-1; clone size: NA; J gene: TRBJ2-7; D gene: TRBD2
CDR3 protein: CASSFWAEPQETQYF; CDR3 DNA: TGTGCCAGCAGCTTCTGGGCTGAACCTCAAGAGACCCAGTACTTC; V gene: TRBV7-9; clone size: NA; J gene: TRBJ2-5; D gene: NA
CDR3 protein: CASSLYSGEVNQPQHF; CDR3 DNA: TGTGCCAGCAGCTTGTACTCAGGGGAGGTCAATCAGCCCCAGCATTTT; V gene: TRBV5-6; clone size: NA; J gene: TRBJ1-5; D gene: NA